This TCR beta chain was captured in a study of neurological immune-mediated disorders (dated by TCRdb to between 2018 and 2020). Broadly, across the study: Among the approximately 34 multiple sclerosis patients, relapsing-remitting MS was present in some 30 and secondary progressive MS was present in 3. Using UMI-based sequencing, the study compared peripheral blood TCR-beta repertoires from patients with HTLV-I-associated myelopathy (HAM/TSP), patients with multiple sclerosis, and healthy controls. Alongside PBMC samples, the set of fewer than 110 TCR-beta libraries contained longitudinal samples, technical triplicates, and paired CD4+ and CD8+ T-cell subsets that had been sorted. Of the approximately 70 subjects in the cohort, some 15 were HAM/TSP patients, about 35 were multiple sclerosis patients, and about 20 were healthy controls.

Remarks on this clonotype: The clone's antigen remains unknown. Base qualities are not at hand, and no much larger clone is one base apart.

Results the study describes overall, beyond this receptor: No identical CDR3 amino acid sequences were shared among expanded clones across subjects, suggesting private TCR-beta repertoires in all groups. No clinical or MRI features were associated with the MS cluster, and the authors said that larger cohorts are needed. Repertoires from 18 of 34 MS patients were grouped by phylogenetic analysis into a cluster of related CDR3 sequences, suggesting a possible repertoire-level signature. TCR clonal expansion was highest in HAM/TSP patients and lowest in MS patients, with MS patients falling below even healthy controls.

Trimming at the junction amounts to 2 bases on V and 9 bases on J, and the germline ends lie 11 bases apart. The CDR3, from cysteine to phenylalanine, totals 14 residues. Kept here is only the CDR3 DNA, which spans 42 bases and is read in frame from base 1. CDR1 and CDR2 are read off the germline V gene as MNHEY and SVGAGI. cDNA was synthesized by template-switch 5'RACE using a primer with a 10-nucleotide random unique molecular identifier that tagged each TCR transcript. Over 180 million TCR-beta sequences, covering 15-18 subjects, were produced in each sequencing run. The RNeasy kit was used for extraction of total RNA. Using the KAPA Real-time Library Amplification kit, TCR-beta VDJ regions were amplified with primers for the TCR constant region and the 5'RACE anchor. Sample indexes and Illumina adaptors were added in a first PCR, and a second PCR then increased library yield. After Ampure bead purification, the roughly 650 bp TCR product was size-selected on a 2% E-gel SizeSelection system. Before pooling, library quality was assessed on a Bioanalyzer, concentration was determined with Qubit, and library quantification was performed with the Kapa Library Quantification kit. An Illumina HiSeq 2500 sequenced the libraries paired-end 2 x 150 bp. To increase sequence diversity, roughly 24-32% phiX was spiked into each library pool. As for the authors' bioinformatics: The UMI-based MiGEC pipeline processed quality-filtered reads and removed over 80% of raw TCR sequences during error correction. IMGT germline references were used for aligning VDJ genes, and each clonotype was defined as a unique CDR3 amino acid sequence together with its V-J genes. Clonal expansion, Shannon diversity and CDR3 relatedness (CalcPairwiseDistances, ClusterSamples) were evaluated with VDJtools, and phylogenetic trees were built with CLCbio workbench. Using coefficient-of-variation modelling across technical triplicates, the study counted a clone as expanded if it had at least 8 unique UMIs. TCRdb took the public reads, trimmed them with fastp at Q25, ran MiXCR for clone calling and kept in-frame beta chains. Identical CDR3 proteins give one entry, which carries the most common genes and DNA. For this entry, the V and J calls and clone size follow TCRdb and not the study's own pipeline. In this sample the table shows about 46,000 distinct CDR3 sequences, approximately 3% of which occur a single time. The biggest ten clones account for approximately 16% of the sample.

For unsorted PBMC libraries, 2 million PBMCs were used after storage in RNAlater at -80 degrees C until RNA extraction. Multiple sclerosis patients were enrolled in a US clinical protocol under which disease progression was evaluated by magnetic resonance imaging. PBMCs were separated from peripheral blood using Ficoll-Hypaque density gradient centrifugation and then cryopreserved in liquid nitrogen. This clonotype was sampled from a woman aged 45-65 years with multiple sclerosis. The chain is made from TRBV6-5 and TRBJ1-6; TRBD1 is possibly the D segment (5 matching bases). The specimen was PBMCs. The nucleotides are TGTGCCAGCAGTTACCGCGGGGGGTCTTCACCCCTCCACTTT. Translated, it reads CASSYRGGSSPLHF.